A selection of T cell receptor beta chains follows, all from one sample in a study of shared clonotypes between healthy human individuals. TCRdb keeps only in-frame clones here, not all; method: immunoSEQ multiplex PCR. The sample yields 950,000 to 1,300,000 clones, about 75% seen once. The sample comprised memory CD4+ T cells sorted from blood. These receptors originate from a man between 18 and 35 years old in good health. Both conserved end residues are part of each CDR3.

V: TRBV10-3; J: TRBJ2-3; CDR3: CAISERGGQTDTQYF
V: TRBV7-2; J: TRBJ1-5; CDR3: CASSFSPDQPQHF
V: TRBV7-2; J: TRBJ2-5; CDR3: CASSPIRLALYF
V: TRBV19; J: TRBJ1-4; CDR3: CASSLVRGRSNEKLFF
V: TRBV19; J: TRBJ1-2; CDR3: CASKKGATGGGGYTF
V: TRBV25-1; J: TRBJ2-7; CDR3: CASSDQGTMIYEQYF
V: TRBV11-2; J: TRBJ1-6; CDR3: CASSNNSPLHF
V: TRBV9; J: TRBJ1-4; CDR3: CASSVGGRGLATNEKLFF
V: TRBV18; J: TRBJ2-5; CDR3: CASSPTSGRPYQETQYF
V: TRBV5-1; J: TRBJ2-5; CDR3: CASSLDTSQETQYF
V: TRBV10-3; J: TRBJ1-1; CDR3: CAISESPNSGTEAFF
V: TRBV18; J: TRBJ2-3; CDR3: CASSPLRGGTDTQYF
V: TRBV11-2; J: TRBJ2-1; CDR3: CASSSPRGGGDSYNEQFF
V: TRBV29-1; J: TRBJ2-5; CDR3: CSVRGQGGVETQYF
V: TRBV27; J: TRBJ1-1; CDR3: CASSLSSIVLEAFF
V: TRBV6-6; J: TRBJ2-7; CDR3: CASSTPSYEQYF
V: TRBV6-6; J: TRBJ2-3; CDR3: CASTANRGGKRDTQYF
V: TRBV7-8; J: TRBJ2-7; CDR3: CASTYDAGTGRNEQYF
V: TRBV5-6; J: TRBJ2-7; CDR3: CASSLGGGQGLYEQYF
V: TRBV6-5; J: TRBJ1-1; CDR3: CASSYSSGARNTEAFF
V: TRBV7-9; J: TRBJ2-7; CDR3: CATRGYSYEQYF
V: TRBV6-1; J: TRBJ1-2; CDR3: CASSRAANYGYTF
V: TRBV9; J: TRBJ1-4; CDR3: CASSREKEKLFF
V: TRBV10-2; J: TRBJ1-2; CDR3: CASSERTEIYGYTF
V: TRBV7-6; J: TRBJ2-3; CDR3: CASSKDRGTDTQYF
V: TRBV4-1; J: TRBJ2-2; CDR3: CASTLVVSGELFF
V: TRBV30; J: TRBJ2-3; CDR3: CAWSRTAAGTQYF
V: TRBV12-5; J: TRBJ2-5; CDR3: CASGHGTSGRRGETQYF
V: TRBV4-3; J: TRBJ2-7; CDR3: CASSQDPSVSSSYEQYF
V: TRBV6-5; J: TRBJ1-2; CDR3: CASSSSGGGYGYTF
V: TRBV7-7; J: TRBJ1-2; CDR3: CASSLDRDSTYGYTF
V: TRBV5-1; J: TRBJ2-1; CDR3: CASSSTSGLYNEQFF
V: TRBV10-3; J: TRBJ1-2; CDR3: CAISVGGRVNYGYTF
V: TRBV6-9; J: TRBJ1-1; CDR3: CASSYSPCGSPGTGNTEAFF
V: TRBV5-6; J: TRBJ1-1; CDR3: CASSFQLAEAFF
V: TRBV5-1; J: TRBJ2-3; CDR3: CASRMVAGILSDTQYF
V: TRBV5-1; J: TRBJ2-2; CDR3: CASSLDTRDSGELFF
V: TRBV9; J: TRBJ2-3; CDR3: CASSVEPGLGGDTQYF
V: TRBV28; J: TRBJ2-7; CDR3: CASGPFSYEQYF
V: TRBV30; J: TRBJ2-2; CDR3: CAWVTGMGTGELFF
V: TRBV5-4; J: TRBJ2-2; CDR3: CASSLAGRDTGELFF